This T cell receptor beta chain was retrieved from a study of CD8+ T cells in alopecia areata. The overall study: The percentage of affected scalp area served as the score of severity for treated patients.

The treatment was: oral pan-JAK inhibitor, 5-10 mg twice daily. From alopecia areata patients, lesional scalp punch biopsies and peripheral blood were collected. cDNA reverse transcribed from extracted RNA served as the sequencing template. Libraries were prepared by immunoSEQ multiplex PCR; TCRdb keeps only in-frame clonotypes and omits some of them. Among more than 85,000 clones, more than 55% were seen once, and the ten largest hold 15% to 17%. This CDR3 has 16 amino acids. V lost 5 bases, J lost 2 bases, and 16 bases lay in between. The V gene's germline CDR1 is LNHDA and CDR2 SQIVND (reference sequence).

The specimen was CD8+ T cells sorted from blood, collected at week 4, from a patient treated with tofacitinib. V is TRBV19 and J is TRBJ1-5; possibly TRBD1 for D (5 bases). This receptor was obtained from a human donor with alopecia areata. The CDR3 reads CASSYQGVDGNQPQHF. As DNA, the CDR3 is TGTGCCAGTAGTTACCAGGGAGTAGACGGCAATCAGCCCCAGCATTTT.